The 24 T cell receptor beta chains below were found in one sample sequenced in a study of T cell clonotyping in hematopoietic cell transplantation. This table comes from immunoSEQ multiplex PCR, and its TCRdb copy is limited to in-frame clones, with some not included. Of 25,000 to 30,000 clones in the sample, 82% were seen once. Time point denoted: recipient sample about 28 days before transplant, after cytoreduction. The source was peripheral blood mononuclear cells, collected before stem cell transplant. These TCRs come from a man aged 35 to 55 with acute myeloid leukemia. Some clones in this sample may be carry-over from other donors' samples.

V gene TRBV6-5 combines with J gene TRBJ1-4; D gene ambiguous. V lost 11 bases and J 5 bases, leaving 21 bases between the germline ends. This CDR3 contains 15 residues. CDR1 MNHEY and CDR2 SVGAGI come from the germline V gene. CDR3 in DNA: TGTGCCGCCGGTCGCCGGAGAACCTACAATGAAAAACTGTTTTTT. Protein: CAAGRRRTYNEKLFF.

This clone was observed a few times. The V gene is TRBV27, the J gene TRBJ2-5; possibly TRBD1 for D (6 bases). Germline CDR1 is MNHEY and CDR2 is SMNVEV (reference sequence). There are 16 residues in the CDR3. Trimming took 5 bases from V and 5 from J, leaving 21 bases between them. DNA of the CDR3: TGTGCCAGCAGTCCCCTACCTACAGGGTTCGTGGAGACCCAGTACTTC. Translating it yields CASSPLPTGFVETQYF.

The CDR3: CASSQVLTVQYF. The DNA of the CDR3 is TGTGCCAGCAGCCAAGTACTAACAGTCCAGTACTTC. The rearrangement uses TRBV7-9 and TRBJ2-7; D is ambiguous. The germline gives CDR1 SEHNR, CDR2 FQNEAQ (reference sequence). Trimming pared 5 bases from V and 10 bases from J, leaving 15 bases between. The CDR3 sequence is 12 residues long.

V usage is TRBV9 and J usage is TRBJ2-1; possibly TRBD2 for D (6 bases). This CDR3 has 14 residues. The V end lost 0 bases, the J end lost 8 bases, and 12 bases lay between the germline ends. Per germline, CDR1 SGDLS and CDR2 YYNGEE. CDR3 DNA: TGTGCCAGCAGCGTAGCCGGGAGTCGACATGAGCAGTTCTTC. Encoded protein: CASSVAGSRHEQFF.

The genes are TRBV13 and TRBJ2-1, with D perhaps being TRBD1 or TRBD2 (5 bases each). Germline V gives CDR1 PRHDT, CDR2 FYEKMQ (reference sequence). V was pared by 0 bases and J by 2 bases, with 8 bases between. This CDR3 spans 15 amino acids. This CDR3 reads CASSLGRGTYNEQFF. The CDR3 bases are TGTGCCAGCAGCTTAGGGAGGGGAACCTACAATGAGCAGTTCTTC.

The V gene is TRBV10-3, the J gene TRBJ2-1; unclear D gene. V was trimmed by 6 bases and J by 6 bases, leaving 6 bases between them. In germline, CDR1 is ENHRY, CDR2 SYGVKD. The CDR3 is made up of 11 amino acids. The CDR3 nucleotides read TGTGCCATCAGAAACAGCAATGAGCAGTTCTTC. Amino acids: CAIRNSNEQFF.

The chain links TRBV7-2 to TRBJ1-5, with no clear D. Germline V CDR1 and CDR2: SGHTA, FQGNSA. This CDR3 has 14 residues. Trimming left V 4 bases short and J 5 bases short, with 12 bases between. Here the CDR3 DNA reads TGTGCCAGCAGCTCGACCACATTAGATCAGCCCCAGCATTTT. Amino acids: CASSSTTLDQPQHF.

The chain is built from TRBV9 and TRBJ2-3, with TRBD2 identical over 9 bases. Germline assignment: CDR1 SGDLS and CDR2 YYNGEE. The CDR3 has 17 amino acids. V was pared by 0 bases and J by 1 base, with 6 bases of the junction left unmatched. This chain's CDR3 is CASSVATIAGGTDTQYF. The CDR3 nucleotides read TGTGCCAGCAGCGTAGCTACTATAGCGGGAGGCACAGATACGCAGTATTTT.

DNA of the CDR3: TGTGCCAGCAGCTTAGCGACAGCCCCGGGTGAGCAGTTCTTC. It yields the protein CASSLATAPGEQFF. The J gene is TRBJ2-1, the V gene TRBV9; D tentatively fits TRBD1 or TRBD2 (5 bases each). V was trimmed by 4 bases and J by 9 bases, leaving 17 bases between them. Germline V CDR1 and CDR2: SGDLS, YYNGEE. The CDR3 runs to 14 residues.

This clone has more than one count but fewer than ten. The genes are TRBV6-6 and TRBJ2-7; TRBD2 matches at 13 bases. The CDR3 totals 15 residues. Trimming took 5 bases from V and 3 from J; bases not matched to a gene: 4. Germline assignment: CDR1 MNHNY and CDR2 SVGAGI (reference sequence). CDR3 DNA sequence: TGTGCCAGCAGTCGGACTAGCGGGAGTCTCTACGAGCAGTACTTC. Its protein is CASSRTSGSLYEQYF.

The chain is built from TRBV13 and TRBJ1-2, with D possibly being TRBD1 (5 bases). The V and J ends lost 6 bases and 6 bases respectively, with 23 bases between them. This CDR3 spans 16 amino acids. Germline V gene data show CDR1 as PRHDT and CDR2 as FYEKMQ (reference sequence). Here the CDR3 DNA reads TGTGCCAGCAGTATAACCCTCGGGACGGAGGATAATGGCTACACCTTC. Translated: CASSITLGTEDNGYTF.

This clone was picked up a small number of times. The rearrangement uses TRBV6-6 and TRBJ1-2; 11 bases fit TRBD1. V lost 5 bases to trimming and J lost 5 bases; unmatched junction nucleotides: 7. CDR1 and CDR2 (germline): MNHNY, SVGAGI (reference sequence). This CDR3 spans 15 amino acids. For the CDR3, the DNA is TGTGCCAGCAGTCGAGGACAGGGGGCTGGTTATGGCTACACCTTC. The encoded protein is CASSRGQGAGYGYTF.

In nucleotides, the CDR3 is TGTGCCAGCAGCTTATCGGGGGGCTTTGGAAACACCATATATTTT. Amino acids: CASSLSGGFGNTIYF. This chain uses TRBV7-3 with TRBJ1-3; the D gene is possibly TRBD1 (6 bases). Germline V lookup: CDR1 SGHTA, CDR2 FQGTGA. The CDR3 is 15 residues long. Trimming took off 2 bases at V and 3 bases at J, with 11 bases between the two ends.

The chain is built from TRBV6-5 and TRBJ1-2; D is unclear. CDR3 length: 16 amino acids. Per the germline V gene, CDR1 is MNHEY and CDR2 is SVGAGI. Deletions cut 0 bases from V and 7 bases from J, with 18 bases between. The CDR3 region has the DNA TGTGCCAGCAGTTACTCGTCGGCCAGGCCATCTCCTGGCTACACCTTC. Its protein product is CASSYSSARPSPGYTF.

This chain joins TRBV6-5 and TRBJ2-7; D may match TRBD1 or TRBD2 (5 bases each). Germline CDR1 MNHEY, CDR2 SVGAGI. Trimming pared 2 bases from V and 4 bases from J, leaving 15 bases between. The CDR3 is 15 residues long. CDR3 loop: CASSYTRGRSYEQYF. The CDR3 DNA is TGTGCCAGCAGTTACACGAGGGGAAGGTCTTACGAGCAGTACTTC.

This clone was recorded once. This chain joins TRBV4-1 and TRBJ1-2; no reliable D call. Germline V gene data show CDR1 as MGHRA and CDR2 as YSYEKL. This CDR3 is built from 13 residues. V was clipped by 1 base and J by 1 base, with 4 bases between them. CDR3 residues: CASSQADNYGYTF. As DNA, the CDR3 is TGCGCCAGCAGCCAAGCGGATAACTATGGCTACACCTTC.

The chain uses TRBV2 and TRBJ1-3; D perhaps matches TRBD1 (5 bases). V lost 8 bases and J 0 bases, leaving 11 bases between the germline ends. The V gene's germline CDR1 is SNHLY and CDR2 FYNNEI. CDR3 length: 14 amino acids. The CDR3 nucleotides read TGTGCCAGCGACAGACCCGACTCTGGAAACACCATATATTTT. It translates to CASDRPDSGNTIYF.

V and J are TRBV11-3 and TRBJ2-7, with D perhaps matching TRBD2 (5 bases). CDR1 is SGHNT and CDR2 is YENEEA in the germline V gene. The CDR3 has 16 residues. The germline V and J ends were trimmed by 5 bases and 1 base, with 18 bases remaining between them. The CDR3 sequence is CASSPLIGSQSYEQYF. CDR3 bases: TGTGCCAGCAGCCCCCTTATAGGGAGCCAATCCTACGAGCAGTACTTC.

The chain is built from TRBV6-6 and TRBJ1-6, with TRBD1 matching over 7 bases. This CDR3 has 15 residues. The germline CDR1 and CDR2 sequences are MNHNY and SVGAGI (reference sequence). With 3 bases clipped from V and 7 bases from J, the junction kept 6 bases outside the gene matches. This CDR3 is CASSYEGALNSPLHF. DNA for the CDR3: TGTGCCAGCAGTTATGAGGGGGCATTAAATTCACCCCTCCACTTT.

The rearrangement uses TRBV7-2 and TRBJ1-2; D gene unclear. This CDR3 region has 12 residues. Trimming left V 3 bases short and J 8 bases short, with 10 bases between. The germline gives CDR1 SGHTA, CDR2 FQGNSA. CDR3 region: CASSFGPLGYTF. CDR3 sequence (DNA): TGTGCCAGCAGCTTCGGGCCACTAGGCTACACCTTC.

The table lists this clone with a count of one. CDR3 DNA sequence: TGTGCCAGTAGTATAGGGCCAGGGAAATATGGCTACACCTTC. Its protein is CASSIGPGKYGYTF. The chain couples TRBV19 to TRBJ1-2, with a tentative D call TRBD1 (5 bases). The CDR3 length is 14 residues. Germline loops: CDR1 LNHDA, CDR2 SQIVND (reference sequence). Trimming stripped 1 base from V and 5 bases from J, with 11 bases between. Using reference TRBV19 and TRBJ1-2 for the parts outside the CDR3, the full variable domain is DGGITQSPKYLFRKEGQNVTLSCEQNLNHDAMYWYRQDPGQGLRLIYYSQIVNDFQKGDIAEGYSVSREKKESFPLTVTSAQKNPTAFYLCASSIGPGKYGYTFGSGTRLTVV.

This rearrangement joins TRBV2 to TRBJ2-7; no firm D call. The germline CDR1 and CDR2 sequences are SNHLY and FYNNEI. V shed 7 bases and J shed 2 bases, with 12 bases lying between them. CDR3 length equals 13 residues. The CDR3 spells CASNAEPAYEQYF. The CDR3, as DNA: TGTGCCAGCAACGCGGAGCCGGCCTACGAGCAGTACTTC.

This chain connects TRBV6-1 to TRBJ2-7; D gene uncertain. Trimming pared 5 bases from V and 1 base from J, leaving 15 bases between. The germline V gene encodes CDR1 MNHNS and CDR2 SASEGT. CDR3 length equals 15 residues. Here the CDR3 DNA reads TGTGCCAGCAGTAAGAGGACGCTGCCTTCCTACGAGCAGTACTTC. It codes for CASSKRTLPSYEQYF.

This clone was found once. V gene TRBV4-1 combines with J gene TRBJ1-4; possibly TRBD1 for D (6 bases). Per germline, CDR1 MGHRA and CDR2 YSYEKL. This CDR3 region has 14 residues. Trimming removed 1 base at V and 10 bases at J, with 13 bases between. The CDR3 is CASSQGPTGSKLFF. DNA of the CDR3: TGCGCCAGCAGCCAAGGACCTACAGGGTCAAAACTGTTTTTT.